The source of this T cell receptor (beta chain) is a study of OX40 agonist ivuxolimab in advanced cancers. Points on this clone: The antigen is undetermined.

The protocol was immunoSEQ multiplex PCR, while the TCRdb copy is restricted to in-frame clones and leaves out a portion. The table shows more than 65,000 clones, with 85% occurring only once. General study results and limits: Within 6 weeks, CD4+ and CD8+ blood T cells expanded clonally at 0.1 to 3.0 mg/kg.

This clonotype was sampled from an adult with an advanced solid tumor such as melanoma, head and neck, liver or kidney cancer. The sample here was CD4+ or CD8+ T cells sorted from blood, taken in a trial of the OX40 agonist ivuxolimab.

The CDR3 DNA sequence: TGTGCCAGCAGTGATTTGGCACCCCCGGGAGAGACCCAGTACTTC. This translates into CASSDLAPPGETQYF. This rearrangement joins TRBV25-1 to TRBJ2-5; no reliable D call. There are 15 residues in the CDR3. V gave up 3 bases and J gave up 4 bases, with 15 bases separating them. Germline values: CDR1 MGHDK, CDR2 SYGVNS.